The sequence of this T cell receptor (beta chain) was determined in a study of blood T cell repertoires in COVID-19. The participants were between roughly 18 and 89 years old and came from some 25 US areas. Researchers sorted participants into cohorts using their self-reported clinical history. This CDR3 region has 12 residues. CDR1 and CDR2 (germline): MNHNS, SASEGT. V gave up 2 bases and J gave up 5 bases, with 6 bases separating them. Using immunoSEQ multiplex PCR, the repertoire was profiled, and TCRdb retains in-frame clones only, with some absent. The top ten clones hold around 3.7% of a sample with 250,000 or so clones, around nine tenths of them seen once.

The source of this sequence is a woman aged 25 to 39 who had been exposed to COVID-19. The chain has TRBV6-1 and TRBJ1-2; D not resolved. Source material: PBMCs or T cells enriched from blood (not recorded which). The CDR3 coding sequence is TGTGCCAGCAGTGAACGGACTTATGGCTACACCTTC. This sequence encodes CASSERTYGYTF.